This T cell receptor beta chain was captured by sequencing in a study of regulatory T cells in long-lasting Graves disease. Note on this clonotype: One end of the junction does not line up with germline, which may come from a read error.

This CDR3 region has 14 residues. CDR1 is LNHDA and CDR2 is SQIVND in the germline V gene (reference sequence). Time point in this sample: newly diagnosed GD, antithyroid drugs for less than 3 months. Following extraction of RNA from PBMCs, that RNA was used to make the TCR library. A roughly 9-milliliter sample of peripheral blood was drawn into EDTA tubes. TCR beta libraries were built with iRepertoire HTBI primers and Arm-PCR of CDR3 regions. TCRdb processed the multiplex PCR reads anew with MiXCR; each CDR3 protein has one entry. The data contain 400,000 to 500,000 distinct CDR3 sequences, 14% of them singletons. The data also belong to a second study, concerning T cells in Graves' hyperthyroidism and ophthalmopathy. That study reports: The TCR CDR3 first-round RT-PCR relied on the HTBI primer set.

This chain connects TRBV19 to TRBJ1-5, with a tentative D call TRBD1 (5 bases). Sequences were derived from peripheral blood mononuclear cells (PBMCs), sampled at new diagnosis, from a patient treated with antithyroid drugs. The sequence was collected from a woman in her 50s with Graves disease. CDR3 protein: CAGSESGFHQPQHF. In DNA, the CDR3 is TGTGCCGGTAGTGAATCAGGGTTCCATCAGCCCCAGCATTTT.